Following are 3 T cell receptor beta chains from one sample sequenced in a study of neurological immune-mediated disorders. TCRdb reanalysed the 5' RACE reads using MiXCR and keeps one entry per CDR3 protein. The table has around 32,000 distinct CDR3 sequences, 9% to 13% seen once. Material: PBMCs. The source of these receptors is a woman aged 55-69 years in good health.

This sequence joins TRBV4-3 and TRBJ2-7; D gene unclear. The length of the CDR3 is 15 residues. Germline V gene data show CDR1 as LGHNA and CDR2 as YSLEER. The V and J ends lost 0 bases and 2 bases respectively, with 11 bases between them. The CDR3 coding sequence is TGCGCCAGCAGCCAAGATAGCAGCAGGACCTACGAGCAGTACTTC. Its protein is CASSQDSSRTYEQYF.

J is TRBJ2-3 and V is TRBV12-3 or TRBV12-4; no clear D gene. The CDR3 length is 17 residues. Trimming removed 2 bases at V and 0 bases at J, with 15 bases between. The CDR3 nucleotides read TGTGCCAGCAGTTTAATCCCCCCTAGTGAAAGCACAGATACGCAGTATTTT. It specifies CASSLIPPSESTDTQYF.

This clonotype was found many times. The rearrangement joins TRBV7-6 to TRBJ2-7; TRBD2 matches 11 bases. Germline V lookup: CDR1 SGHVS, CDR2 FNYEAQ. The CDR3 extends over 15 amino acids. Trimming took 5 bases from V and 7 from J; bases not matched to a gene: 10. The CDR3 sequence: CASSATSGGSGEQYF. In DNA form, the CDR3 reads TGTGCCAGCAGCGCTACTAGCGGGGGATCTGGGGAGCAGTACTTC.